The entry below gives a single T cell receptor (beta chain) sequence along with its context. What it recognizes is unknown. The naive CD8 fraction comprised CD45RO-negative cells positively selected for CCR7 and excluded terminally differentiated effector memory CD45RA+ cells. Sorted-subset replicate PCRs used 200 ng DNA, roughly 28,000 T cell genomes. In the original processing: Sequence data from immunoSEQ were junction-only and lacked quality scores; consequently, filtering differed. Some clones are missing from TCRdb's copy, which holds only in-frame ones; the method was immunoSEQ multiplex PCR. That table is the source of V, J and clone size, and D and trimming were worked out from the DNA. The data contain around 1.9 million clones, around 93% of them singletons. The entry originates in a study of shared clonotypes between healthy human individuals. Study-level results: Despite large depth, sorted-subset datasets appeared incompletely sequenced. Generation probabilities of non-shared clonotypes were lower (relative to those shared by all four donors).

Sequenced material: naive CD8+ T cells from PBMCs. The source is a man aged 18 to 29 in good health. Some clones in this sample may be carry-over from other donors' samples.

The CDR3 sequence is CASSAGRTGAYNEQFF. The CDR3 nucleotides read TGTGCCAGCAGCGCCGGAAGAACGGGAGCTTACAATGAGCAGTTCTTC. V gene TRBV7-3 combines with J gene TRBJ2-1; TRBD2 is a possible D gene (6 bases). V was clipped by 5 bases and J by 4 bases, with 18 bases between them. Germline V gene data show CDR1 as SGHTA and CDR2 as FQGTGA. This CDR3 has 16 residues.